This TCR beta chain is from a study of CXCR3-negative and CXCR3-positive naive CD8 T cells. Overall study findings and caveats: Hydrophobicity of TRB CDR3s was greater in CXCR3-positive naive cells than in CXCR3-negative naive cells.

Germline V lookup: CDR1 SQVTM, CDR2 ANQGSEA. The CDR3 is 14 residues long. Its frequency marks this clonotype as medium-sized. The antigen is unknown. TRB cDNA libraries were made by UMI-labeled 5' RACE. TCRdb reanalyzed the 5' RACE reads, giving one entry per CDR3 protein sequence and no DNA. This listing includes approximately 7,300 distinct CDR3 sequences. The gene calls are TRBV29-1 and TRBJ2-7; TCRdb designates TRBD1, a call that cannot be tested without DNA. This TCR was recovered from a human donor in good health. Some clones in this sample may be carry-over from other donors' samples. Sequencing was done on a sample of naive CXCR3+ CD8+ T cells from blood. Subset in this sample: CD45RO-CCR7+CD27+CD95- naive CD8+ T cells expressing CXCR3 (TNR3+). The chain's CDR3 is CSVEQGTGAYEQYF.